One and the same sample provided the 6 T cell receptor beta chains below, sequenced in a study of blood T cell repertoires in COVID-19. Some clones are missing from TCRdb's copy, which holds only in-frame ones; the method was immunoSEQ multiplex PCR. The sample includes 200,000 to 300,000 clones, roughly 84% of them seen just once. Sequences were obtained from peripheral blood. The receptor source for this set is a woman in her forties who had recovered from COVID-19.

This clone occurred once. The rearrangement links TRBV11-2 to TRBJ2-3, with D perhaps TRBD2 (6 bases). Trimming left V 6 bases short and J 6 bases short, with 19 bases between. This CDR3 is 15 amino acids long. Germline loops: CDR1 SGHAT, CDR2 FQNNGV. In DNA form, the CDR3 reads TGTGCCAGCAGATACCTGGGGGGAGTCATGGATACGCAGTATTTT. Its translation is CASRYLGGVMDTQYF.

This clone was observed once. The V and J genes are TRBV24-1 and TRBJ2-1, with a weak D call TRBD1 (6 bases). The CDR3 covers 16 residues. Germline loops: CDR1 KGHDR, CDR2 SFDVKD. The V and J ends lost 0 bases and 1 base respectively, with 9 bases between them. For the CDR3, the DNA is TGTGCCACCAGTGATTTGTCGACAGGTTCCTACAATGAGCAGTTCTTC. It specifies CATSDLSTGSYNEQFF.

This rearrangement joins TRBV2 to TRBJ2-3, with TRBD2 identical over 9 bases. The ends lost 7 bases at V and 5 bases at J; junction bases unmatched: 7. There are 14 residues in the CDR3. The germline CDR1 and CDR2 sequences are SNHLY and FYNNEI. CDR3 sequence: CASNRGGAVDTQYF. In DNA form, the CDR3 reads TGTGCCAGCAATCGCGGGGGGGCCGTAGATACGCAGTATTTT. Full variable domain (missing parts from reference TRBV2 and TRBJ2-3): EPEVTQTPSHQVTQMGQEVILRCVPISNHLYFYWYRQILGQKVEFLVSFYNNEISEKSEIFDDQFSVERPDGSNFTLKIRSTKLEDSAMYFCASNRGGAVDTQYFGPGTRLTVL.

The V and J genes are TRBV28 and TRBJ1-4, with D perhaps TRBD1 (5 bases). With 6 bases removed from V and 7 bases from J, the gap between germline ends came to 15 bases. CDR3 length equals 14 residues. CDR1 MDHEN and CDR2 SYDVKM come from the germline V gene. The CDR3 DNA follows: TGTGCCAGCAGCCCCCCAGGGATTGGTGAAAAACTGTTTTTT. It is translated as CASSPPGIGEKLFF.

This chain joins TRBV6-5 and TRBJ2-5, with D perhaps TRBD1 (6 bases). Germline values: CDR1 MNHEY, CDR2 SVGAGI. V was pared by 5 bases and J by 0 bases, with 10 bases between. The CDR3 length is 14 residues. The CDR3 DNA sequence: TGTGCCAGCAGTATACAGGGATACCAAGAGACCCAGTACTTC. Translated, it gives CASSIQGYQETQYF.

The chain carries TRBV20-1 and TRBJ2-1; tentatively, D is TRBD2 (6 bases). Trimming removed 3 bases at V and 12 bases at J, with 12 bases between. Germline CDR1 is DFQATT and CDR2 is SNEGSKA (reference sequence). The CDR3 is made up of 11 amino acids. The CDR3 here is CSASPTGVQFF. The CDR3 region has the DNA TGCAGTGCTAGCCCCACGGGGGTGCAGTTCTTC.